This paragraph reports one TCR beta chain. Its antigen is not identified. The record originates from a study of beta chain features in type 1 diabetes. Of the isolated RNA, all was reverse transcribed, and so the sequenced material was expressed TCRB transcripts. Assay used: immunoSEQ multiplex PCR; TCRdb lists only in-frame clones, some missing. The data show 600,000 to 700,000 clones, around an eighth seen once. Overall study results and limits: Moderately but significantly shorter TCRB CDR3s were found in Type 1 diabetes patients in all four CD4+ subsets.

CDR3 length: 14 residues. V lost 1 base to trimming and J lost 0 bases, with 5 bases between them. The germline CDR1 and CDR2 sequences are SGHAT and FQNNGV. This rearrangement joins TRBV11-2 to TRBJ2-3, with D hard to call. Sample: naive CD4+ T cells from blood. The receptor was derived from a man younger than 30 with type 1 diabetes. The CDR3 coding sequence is TGTGCCAGCAGCTTAGTCAGTAGCACAGATACGCAGTATTTT. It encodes CASSLVSSTDTQYF.